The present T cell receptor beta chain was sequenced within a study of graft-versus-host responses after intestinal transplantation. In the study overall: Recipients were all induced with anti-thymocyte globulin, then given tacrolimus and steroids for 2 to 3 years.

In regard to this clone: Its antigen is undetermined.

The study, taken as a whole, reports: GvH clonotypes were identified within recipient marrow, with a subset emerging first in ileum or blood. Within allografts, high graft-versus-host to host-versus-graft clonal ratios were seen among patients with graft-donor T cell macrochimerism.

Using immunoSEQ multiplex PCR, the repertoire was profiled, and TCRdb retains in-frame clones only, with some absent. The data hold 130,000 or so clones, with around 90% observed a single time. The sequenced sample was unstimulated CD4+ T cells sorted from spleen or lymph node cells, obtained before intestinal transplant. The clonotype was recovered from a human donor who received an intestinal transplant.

The CDR3 spells CASSPKPPGTGNSPLHF. CDR3 in DNA: TGCGCCAGCAGCCCGAAACCCCCCGGGACAGGGAATTCACCCCTCCACTTT. This chain links TRBV5-1 with TRBJ1-6, with TRBD1 matching 9 bases. Trimming removed 4 bases from V and 7 bases from J; junction bases left unmatched: 12. This CDR3 region has 17 residues. Germline V gives CDR1 SGHRS, CDR2 YFSETQ.